This T cell receptor (beta chain) was observed in a study of blood T cells in healthy people across ages. Overall study results and limits: Without sorted subsets, naive and antigen-experienced compartments could not be conclusively compared. It was held that the diversity estimates obtained from one million T cells were underestimates.

Every sample had a minimum of 6.5 million PBMCs isolated. The CDR3 extends over 16 amino acids. Germline V gene data show CDR1 as SEHNR and CDR2 as FQNEAQ (reference sequence). The J segment lost 3 bases and the V segment lost 1 base, leaving 5 bases of the junction unmatched. This clonotype was observed many times. Its antigen is unknown. Primers used in a second PCR of about 7 to 11 cycles were a sample-barcoded 5' primer and a J-beta primer mix. Carrying 12 random nucleotides, a template-switch adaptor labeled each individual cDNA molecule. MiXCR was run by TCRdb on the 5' RACE reads, yielding one entry per CDR3 protein. The repertoire has around 580,000 distinct CDR3 sequences, less than 60% of them found once; the top ten carry approximately 25%.

Sequencing was done on a sample of blood. This chain uses TRBV7-9 with TRBJ2-1; 8 bases map to TRBD2. The TCR comes from a man at least 80 years old in good health. The CDR3, as DNA: TGTGCCAGCAGCTTAGGTTACCTAGCGGGCTACAATGAGCAGTTCTTC. Amino acids: CASSLGYLAGYNEQFF.